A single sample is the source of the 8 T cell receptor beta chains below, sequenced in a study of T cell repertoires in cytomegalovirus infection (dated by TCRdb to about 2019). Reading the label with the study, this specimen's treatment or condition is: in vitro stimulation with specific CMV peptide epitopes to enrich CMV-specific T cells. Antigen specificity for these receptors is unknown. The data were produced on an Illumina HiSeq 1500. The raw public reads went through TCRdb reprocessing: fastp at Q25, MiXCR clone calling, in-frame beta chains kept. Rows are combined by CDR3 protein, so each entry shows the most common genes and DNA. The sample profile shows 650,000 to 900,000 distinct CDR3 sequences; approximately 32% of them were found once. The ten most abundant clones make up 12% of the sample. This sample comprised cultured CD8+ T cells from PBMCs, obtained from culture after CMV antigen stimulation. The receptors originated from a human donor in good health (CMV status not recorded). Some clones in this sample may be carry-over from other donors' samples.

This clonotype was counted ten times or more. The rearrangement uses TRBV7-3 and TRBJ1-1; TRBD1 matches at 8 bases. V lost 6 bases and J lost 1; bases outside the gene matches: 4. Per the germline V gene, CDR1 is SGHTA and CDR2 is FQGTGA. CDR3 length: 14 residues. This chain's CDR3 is CASRLDRGNTEAFF. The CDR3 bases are TGTGCCAGCAGGTTAGACAGGGGGAACACTGAAGCTTTCTTT.

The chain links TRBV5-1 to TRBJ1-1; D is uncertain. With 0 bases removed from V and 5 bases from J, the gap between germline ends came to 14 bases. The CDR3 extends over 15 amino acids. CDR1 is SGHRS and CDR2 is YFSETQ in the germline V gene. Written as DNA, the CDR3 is TGCGCCAGCAGCTTGGGACCAGGAGAAGGGACTGAAGCTTTCTTT. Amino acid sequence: CASSLGPGEGTEAFF.

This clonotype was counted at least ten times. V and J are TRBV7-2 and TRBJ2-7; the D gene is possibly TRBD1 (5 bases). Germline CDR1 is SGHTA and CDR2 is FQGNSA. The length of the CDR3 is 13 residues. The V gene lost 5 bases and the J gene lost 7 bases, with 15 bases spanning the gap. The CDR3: CASSPSAGLEQYV. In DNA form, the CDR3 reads TGTGCCAGCAGCCCCTCCGCAGGGCTAGAGCAGTACGTC.

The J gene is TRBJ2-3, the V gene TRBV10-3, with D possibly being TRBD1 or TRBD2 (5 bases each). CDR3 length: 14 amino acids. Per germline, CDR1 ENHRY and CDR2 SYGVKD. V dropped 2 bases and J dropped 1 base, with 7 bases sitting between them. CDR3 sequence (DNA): TGTGCCATCAGTGAGCTGGGGGGCACAGATACGCAGTATTTT. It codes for CAISELGGTDTQYF.

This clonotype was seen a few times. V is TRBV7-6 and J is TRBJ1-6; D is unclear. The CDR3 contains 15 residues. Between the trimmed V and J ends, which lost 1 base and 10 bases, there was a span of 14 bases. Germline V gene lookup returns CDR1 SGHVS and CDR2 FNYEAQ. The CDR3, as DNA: TGTGCCAGCAGCTTAGGGGCCGGGGAAGGATCACCCCTCCACTTT. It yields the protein CASSLGAGEGSPLHF.

The CDR3 here is CASSSPQHGGHNEQFF. Here the CDR3 DNA reads TGTGCCAGCAGCTCTCCGCAGCACGGGGGTCACAATGAGCAGTTCTTC. The genes are TRBV7-9 and TRBJ2-1; D may be TRBD2 (6 bases). Trimming removed 4 bases at V and 5 bases at J, with 18 bases between. The CDR3 extends over 16 amino acids. The germline V gene encodes CDR1 SEHNR and CDR2 FQNEAQ (reference sequence).

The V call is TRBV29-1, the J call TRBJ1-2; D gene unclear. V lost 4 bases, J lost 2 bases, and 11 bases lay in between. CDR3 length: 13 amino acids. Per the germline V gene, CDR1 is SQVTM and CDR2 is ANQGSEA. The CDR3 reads CSVVTSPNYGYTF. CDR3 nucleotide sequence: TGCAGCGTTGTAACAAGCCCGAACTATGGCTACACCTTC. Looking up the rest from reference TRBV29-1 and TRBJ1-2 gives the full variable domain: SAVISQKPSRDICQRGTSLTIQCQVDSQVTMMFWYRQQPGQSLTLIATANQGSEATYESGFVIDKFPISRPNLTFSTLTVSNMSPEDSSIYLCSVVTSPNYGYTFGSGTRLTVV.

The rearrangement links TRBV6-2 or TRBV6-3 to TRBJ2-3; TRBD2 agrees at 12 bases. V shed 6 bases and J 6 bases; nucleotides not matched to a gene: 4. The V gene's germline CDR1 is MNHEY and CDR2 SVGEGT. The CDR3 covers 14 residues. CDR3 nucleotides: TGTGCCAGCAGGGGACTAGCGGGTGCTGATACGCAGTATTTT. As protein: CASRGLAGADTQYF.